These 15 T cell receptor beta chains share one sample of origin, sequenced in a study of CD8 T cells in Susac syndrome. The authors reverse transcribed roughly 0.5 to 1 ug RNA with random hexamers. TCRdb recomputed calls from the immunoSEQ multiplex PCR reads with MiXCR, one row per CDR3 protein. The repertoire includes some 120,000 distinct CDR3 sequences, approximately 94% of them detected once, and approximately 0.12% sits in the top ten. Sequencing input: CD4+ T cells from PBMCs. The source is a human donor with multiple sclerosis.

V is TRBV18 and J is TRBJ1-4; 7 nucleotides agree with TRBD1. Germline CDR1 KGHSH, CDR2 LQKENI. V gave up 3 bases and J gave up 7 bases; unmatched junction bases: 11. This CDR3 is built from 16 residues. CDR3 DNA: TGTGCCAGCTCACCCAACAGGGGAACCATGGGTGAAAAACTGTTTTTT. Translating it yields CASSPNRGTMGEKLFF.

The chain employs TRBV7-9 and TRBJ2-3, with D possibly being TRBD2 (5 bases). The length of the CDR3 is 14 residues. Trimming took 2 bases from V and 4 from J, leaving 10 bases between them. Per the germline V gene, CDR1 is SEHNR and CDR2 is FQNEAQ (reference sequence). CDR3 sequence reads: CASSLIPGSDTQYF. The CDR3 coding sequence is TGTGCCAGCAGCTTAATCCCGGGGTCAGATACGCAGTATTTT.

The chain joins TRBV29-1 to TRBJ1-1; D is unresolved. This CDR3 has 15 residues. Germline lookup yields CDR1 SQVTM and CDR2 ANQGSEA. V gave up 7 bases and J gave up 1 base, with 19 bases separating them. The CDR3 DNA follows: TGCAGCGCCGATCGCCCGCCGGGATCGAACACTGAAGCTTTCTTT. This translates into CSADRPPGSNTEAFF.

This chain uses TRBV6-1 with TRBJ1-5; no clear D gene. CDR1 MNHNS and CDR2 SASEGT come from the germline V gene. V lost 3 bases to trimming and J lost 2 bases, with 11 bases between them. This CDR3 region has 15 residues. This chain's CDR3 is CASSETGTGNQPQHF. CDR3 sequence (DNA): TGTGCCAGCAGTGAGACCGGAACAGGCAATCAGCCCCAGCATTTT.

The chain has TRBV6-6 and TRBJ2-3, with 9 bases that match TRBD2. Trimming took 5 bases from V and 5 from J; bases not matched to a gene: 11. Per germline, CDR1 MNHNY and CDR2 SVGAGI (reference sequence). The CDR3 has 16 amino acids. CDR3 in DNA: TGTGCCAGCAGTACCCCGAGGGCGGGGGGGCGAGATACGCAGTATTTT. Protein: CASSTPRAGGRDTQYF.

This clonotype was observed a single time. This sequence joins TRBV11-2 and TRBJ2-7; 9 positions match TRBD1. This CDR3 is 13 amino acids long. Trimming removed 5 bases from V and 5 bases from J; junction bases left unmatched: 4. Germline assignment: CDR1 SGHAT and CDR2 FQNNGV. The CDR3 region is CASSRDRVDEQYF. The CDR3 DNA sequence: TGTGCCAGCAGCCGGGACAGGGTGGACGAGCAGTACTTC.

The chain is built from TRBV7-2 and TRBJ2-7; 16 bases align to TRBD2. CDR1 SGHTA and CDR2 FQGNSA come from the germline V gene. V lost 3 bases to trimming and J lost 2 bases; unmatched junction nucleotides: 4. The CDR3 totals 17 residues. DNA of the CDR3: TGTGCCAGCAGCTTGGCTGGGACTAGCGGGGGGGCCTACGAGCAGTACTTC. It encodes CASSLAGTSGGAYEQYF.

This chain joins TRBV20-1 and TRBJ2-1; TRBD2 aligns across 9 bases. V shed 3 bases, J shed 7 bases, and the junction held 7 bases outside the gene matches. The germline V gene has CDR1 DFQATT and CDR2 SNEGSKA (reference sequence). The CDR3 runs 14 residues. CDR3 nucleotide sequence: TGCAGTGCTAGGAGACTAGCGGCATGGAATGAGCAGTTCTTC. This sequence encodes CSARRLAAWNEQFF.

This clonotype was recorded once. The gene calls are TRBV5-1 and TRBJ2-1; TRBD1 matches at 7 bases. The junction had 11 bases not matched to a gene; V was cut back by 4 bases and J by 7 bases. CDR3 length equals 15 residues. Germline-derived CDR1 and CDR2 are SGHRS and YFSETQ. CDR3 protein: CASSIQTGSGNEQFF. The CDR3 DNA reads as TGCGCCAGCAGCATTCAGACAGGGTCTGGGAATGAGCAGTTCTTC. The whole variable domain, remainder taken from reference TRBV5-1 and TRBJ2-1, is KAGVTQTPRYLIKTRGQQVTLSCSPISGHRSVSWYQQTPGQGLQFLFEYFSETQRNKGNFPGRFSGRQFSNSRSEMNVSTLELGDSALYLCASSIQTGSGNEQFFGPGTRLTVL.

Here the CDR3 DNA reads TGTGCCAGTGTAAGTCGGCCGTCCCTCTCCTACAATGAGCAGTTCTTC. Its protein product is CASVSRPSLSYNEQFF. The chain has TRBV19 and TRBJ2-1; no clear D. V was pared by 8 bases and J by 0 bases, with 17 bases between. Germline values: CDR1 LNHDA, CDR2 SQIVND (reference sequence). The CDR3 is 16 residues long.

The J gene is TRBJ2-3, the V gene TRBV4-2, with TRBD2 matching 9 bases. J was trimmed by 2 bases and V by 0 bases; bases with no gene match: 3. CDR3 length: 16 amino acids. Germline CDR1 and CDR2: LGHNA and YNFKEQ. CDR3 in DNA: TGTGCCAGCAGCCAAGATAGACTAGCGGACACAGATACGCAGTATTTT. This sequence encodes CASSQDRLADTDTQYF.

This clonotype was detected once. The rearrangement links TRBV4-2 to TRBJ1-1; D is possibly TRBD1 (5 bases). The V gene lost 1 base and the J gene lost 5 bases, with 14 bases spanning the gap. The CDR3 is 15 amino acids. In germline, CDR1 is LGHNA, CDR2 YNFKEQ. The CDR3 DNA sequence: TGTGCCAGCAGCCAAGTGGCAGGGAGGGAGACTGAAGCTTTCTTT. As protein: CASSQVAGRETEAFF.

This chain connects TRBV10-3 to TRBJ1-2; D is possibly TRBD1 (5 bases). Germline V gene lookup returns CDR1 ENHRY and CDR2 SYGVKD. This CDR3 is 16 amino acids long. The V end lost 0 bases, the J end lost 4 bases, and 15 bases lay between the germline ends. CDR3 nucleotide sequence: TGTGCCATCAGTGAGTCGACGACAGCTCTTGTCTATGGCTACACCTTC. Protein product: CAISESTTALVYGYTF.

This chain connects TRBV29-1 to TRBJ1-1, with unresolved D. V lost 7 bases and J 5 bases, leaving 17 bases between the germline ends. Germline-derived CDR1 and CDR2 are SQVTM and ANQGSEA. This CDR3 region has 13 residues. In DNA form, the CDR3 reads TGCAGCGGGGGAAGGACCCGGAGGACTGAAGCTTTCTTT. Protein: CSGGRTRRTEAFF. The full variable domain, rest sourced from reference TRBV29-1 and TRBJ1-1, is SAVISQKPSRDICQRGTSLTIQCQVDSQVTMMFWYRQQPGQSLTLIATANQGSEATYESGFVIDKFPISRPNLTFSTLTVSNMSPEDSSIYLCSGGRTRRTEAFFGQGTRLTVV.

The gene calls are TRBV12-3 or TRBV12-4 and TRBJ2-1; 7 nucleotides agree with TRBD2. This CDR3 comprises 16 residues. V trimming: 4 bases; J trimming: 4 bases; junction bases outside the gene matches: 10. The CDR3 region has the DNA TGTGCCAGCAGTTCTCTAGCGGCATCACCTTACAATGAGCAGTTCTTC. This codes for CASSSLAASPYNEQFF.